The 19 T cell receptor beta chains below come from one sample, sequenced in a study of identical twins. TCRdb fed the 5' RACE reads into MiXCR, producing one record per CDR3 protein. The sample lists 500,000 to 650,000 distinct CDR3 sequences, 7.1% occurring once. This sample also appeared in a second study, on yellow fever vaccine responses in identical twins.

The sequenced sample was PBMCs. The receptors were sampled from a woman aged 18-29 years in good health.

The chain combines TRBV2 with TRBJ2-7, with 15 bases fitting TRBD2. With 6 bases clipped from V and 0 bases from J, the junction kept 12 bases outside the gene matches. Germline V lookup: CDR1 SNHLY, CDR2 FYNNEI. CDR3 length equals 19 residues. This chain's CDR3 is CASRERPGLAGGTSYEQYF. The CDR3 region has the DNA TGTGCCAGCAGGGAAAGACCGGGACTAGCGGGAGGAACCTCCTACGAGCAGTACTTC.

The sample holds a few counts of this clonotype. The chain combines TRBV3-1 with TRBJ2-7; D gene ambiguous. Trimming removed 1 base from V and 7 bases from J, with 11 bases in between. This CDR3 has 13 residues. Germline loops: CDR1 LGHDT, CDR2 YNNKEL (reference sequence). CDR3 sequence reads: CASSQGYSWEQYV. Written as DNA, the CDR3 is TGTGCCAGCAGCCAAGGGTACAGTTGGGAGCAGTACGTC.

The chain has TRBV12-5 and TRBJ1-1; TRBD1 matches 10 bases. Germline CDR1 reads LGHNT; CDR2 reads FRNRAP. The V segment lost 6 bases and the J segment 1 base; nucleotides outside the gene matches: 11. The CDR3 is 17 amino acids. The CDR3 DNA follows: TGTGCTAGTGGCCGGGGACAGGGGATAAAGGGGAACACTGAAGCTTTCTTT. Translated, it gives CASGRGQGIKGNTEAFF.

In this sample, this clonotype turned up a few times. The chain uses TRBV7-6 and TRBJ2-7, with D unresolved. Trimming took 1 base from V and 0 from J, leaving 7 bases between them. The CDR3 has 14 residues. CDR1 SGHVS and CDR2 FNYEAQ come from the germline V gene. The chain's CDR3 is CASSLDPSSYEQYF. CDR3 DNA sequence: TGTGCCAGCAGCTTAGATCCGAGCTCCTACGAGCAGTACTTC.

CDR3 amino acids: CASSVEGTDTYTDTQYF. The CDR3 DNA reads as TGTGCCAGCAGCGTAGAGGGGACAGATACTTACACAGATACGCAGTATTTT. This chain links TRBV9 with TRBJ2-3, with 7 nucleotides matching TRBD1. Losses at the gene ends were 0 bases for V and 2 bases for J; bases not matched to a gene: 9. This CDR3 region has 17 residues. CDR1 is SGDLS and CDR2 is YYNGEE in the germline V gene.

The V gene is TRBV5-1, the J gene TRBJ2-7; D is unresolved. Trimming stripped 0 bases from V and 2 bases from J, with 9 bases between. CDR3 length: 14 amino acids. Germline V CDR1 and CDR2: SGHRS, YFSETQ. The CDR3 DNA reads TGCGCCAGCAGCTTGGCGATAGGGCCCTACGAGCAGTACGTC. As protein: CASSLAIGPYEQYV.

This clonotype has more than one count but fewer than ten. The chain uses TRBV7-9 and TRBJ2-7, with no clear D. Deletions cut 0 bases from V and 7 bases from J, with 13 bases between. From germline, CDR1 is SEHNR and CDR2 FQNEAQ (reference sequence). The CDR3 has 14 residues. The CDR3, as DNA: TGTGCCAGCAGCTTAGCGCAGTCCTCCCAGGAGCAGTACTTC. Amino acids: CASSLAQSSQEQYF.

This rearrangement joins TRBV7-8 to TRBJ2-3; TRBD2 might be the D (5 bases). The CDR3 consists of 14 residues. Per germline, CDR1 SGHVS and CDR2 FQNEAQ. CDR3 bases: TGTAGGAGCGTTGGGATGCGGGGCACAGATACGCAGTATTTT. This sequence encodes CRSVGMRGTDTQYF.

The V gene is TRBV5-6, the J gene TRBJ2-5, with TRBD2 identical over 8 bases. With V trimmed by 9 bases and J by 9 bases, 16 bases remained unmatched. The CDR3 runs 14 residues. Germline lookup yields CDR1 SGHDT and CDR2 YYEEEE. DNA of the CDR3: TGTGCCAACCTCATAACTAGCGGCAGAGGGGCCCAGTACTTC. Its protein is CANLITSGRGAQYF.

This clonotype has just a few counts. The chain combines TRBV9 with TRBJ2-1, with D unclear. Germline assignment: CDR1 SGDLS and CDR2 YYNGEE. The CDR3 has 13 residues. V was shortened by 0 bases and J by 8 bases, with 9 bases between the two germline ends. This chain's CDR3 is CASSVEWSHEQFF. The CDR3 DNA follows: TGTGCCAGCAGCGTAGAATGGAGCCATGAGCAGTTCTTC.

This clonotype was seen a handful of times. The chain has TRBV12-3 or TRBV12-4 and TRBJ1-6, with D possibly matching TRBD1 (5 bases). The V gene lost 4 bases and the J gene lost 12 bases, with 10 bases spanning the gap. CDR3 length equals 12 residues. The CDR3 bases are TGTGCCAGCAGTTGGGGGAATGAACCCCTCCACTTT. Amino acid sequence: CASSWGNEPLHF.

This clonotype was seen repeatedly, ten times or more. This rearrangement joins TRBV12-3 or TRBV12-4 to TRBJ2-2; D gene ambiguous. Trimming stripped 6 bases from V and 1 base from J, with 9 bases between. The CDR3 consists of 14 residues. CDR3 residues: CASSDWENTGELFF. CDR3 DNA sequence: TGTGCCAGCAGCGACTGGGAGAACACCGGGGAGCTGTTTTTT.

This chain's CDR3 is CASSRTGISYEQYF. The CDR3 coding sequence is TGTGCCAGCTCAAGGACAGGGATCTCCTACGAGCAGTACTTC. This chain connects TRBV2 to TRBJ2-7, with TRBD1 matching 8 bases. With 8 bases clipped from V and 0 bases from J, the junction kept 6 bases outside the gene matches. The CDR3 runs 14 residues. CDR1 and CDR2 from the germline V gene are SNHLY and FYNNEI.

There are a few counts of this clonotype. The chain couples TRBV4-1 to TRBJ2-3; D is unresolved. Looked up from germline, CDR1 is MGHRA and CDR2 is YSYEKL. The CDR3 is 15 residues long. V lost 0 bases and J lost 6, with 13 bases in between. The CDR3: CASSQDPYLSDTQYF. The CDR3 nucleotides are TGCGCCAGCAGCCAAGATCCCTACCTGTCCGATACGCAGTATTTT.

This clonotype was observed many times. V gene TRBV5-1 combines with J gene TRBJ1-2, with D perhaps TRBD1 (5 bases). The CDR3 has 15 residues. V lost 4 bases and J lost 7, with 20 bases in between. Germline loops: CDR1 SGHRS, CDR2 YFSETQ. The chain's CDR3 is CASSPGQGKGSGYTF. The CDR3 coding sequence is TGCGCCAGCAGCCCGGGCCAGGGAAAAGGGAGTGGCTACACCTTC.

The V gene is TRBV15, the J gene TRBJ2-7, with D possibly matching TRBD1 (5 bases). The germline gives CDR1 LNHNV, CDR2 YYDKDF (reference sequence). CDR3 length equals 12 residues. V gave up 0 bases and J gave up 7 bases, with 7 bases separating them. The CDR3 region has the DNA TGTGCCACCAGCAGAGATAGGGGAGAGCAGTACTTC. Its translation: CATSRDRGEQYF.

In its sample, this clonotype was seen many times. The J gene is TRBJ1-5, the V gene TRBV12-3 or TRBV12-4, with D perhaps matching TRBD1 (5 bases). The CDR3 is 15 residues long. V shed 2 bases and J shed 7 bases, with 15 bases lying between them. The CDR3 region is CASSLNGGTGQPQHF. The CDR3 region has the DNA TGTGCCAGCAGTTTAAATGGGGGGACTGGGCAGCCCCAGCATTTT.

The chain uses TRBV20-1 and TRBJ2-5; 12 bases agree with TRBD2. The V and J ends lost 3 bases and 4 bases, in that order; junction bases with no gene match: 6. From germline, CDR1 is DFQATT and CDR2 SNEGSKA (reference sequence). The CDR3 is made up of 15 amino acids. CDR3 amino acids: CSASTSGRFGETQYF. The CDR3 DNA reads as TGCAGTGCTAGTACTAGCGGGAGGTTCGGAGAGACCCAGTACTTC.

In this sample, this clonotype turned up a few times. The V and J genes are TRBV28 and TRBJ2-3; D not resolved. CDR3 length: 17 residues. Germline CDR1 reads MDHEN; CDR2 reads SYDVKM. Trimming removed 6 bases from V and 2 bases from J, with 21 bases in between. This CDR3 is CASSATELGINTDTQYF. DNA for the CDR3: TGTGCCAGCAGCGCCACCGAATTGGGAATCAACACAGATACGCAGTATTTT.